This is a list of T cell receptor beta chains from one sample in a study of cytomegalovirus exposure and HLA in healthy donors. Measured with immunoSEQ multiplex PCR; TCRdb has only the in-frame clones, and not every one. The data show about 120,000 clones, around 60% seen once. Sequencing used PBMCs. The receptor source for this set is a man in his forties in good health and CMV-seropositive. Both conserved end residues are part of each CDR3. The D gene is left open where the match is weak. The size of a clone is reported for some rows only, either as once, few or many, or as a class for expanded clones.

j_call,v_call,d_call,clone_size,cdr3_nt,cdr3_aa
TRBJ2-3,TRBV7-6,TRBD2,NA,TGTGCCAGCAGCGTTACTAGCGGGAGGGCCGGGACAGATACGCAGTATTTT,CASSVTSGRAGTDTQYF
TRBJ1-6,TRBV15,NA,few,TGTGCCACCAGCAGAGCCTACGACAGGCATAATTCACCCCTCCACTTT,CATSRAYDRHNSPLHF
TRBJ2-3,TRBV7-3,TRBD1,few,TGTGCCAGCAGCCCCGGGACAGGGGATACGCAGTATTTT,CASSPGTGDTQYF
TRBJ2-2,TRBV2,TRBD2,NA,TGTGCCAGCAGCGACTGGGGGGGGAACACCGGGGAGCTGTTTTTT,CASSDWGGNTGELFF
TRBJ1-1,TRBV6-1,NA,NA,TGTGCCAGCTCCCTCCTACACACAGGGAACACTGAAGCTTTCTTT,CASSLLHTGNTEAFF
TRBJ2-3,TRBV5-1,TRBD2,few,TGCGCCAGCAGCCTAGGGACTAGCGGGAGGGGGATAAATACGCAGTATTTT,CASSLGTSGRGINTQYF
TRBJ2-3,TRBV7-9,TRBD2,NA,TGTGCCAGCAGCTTAGGACGGGGGGGCCCGGATACGCAGTATTTT,CASSLGRGGPDTQYF
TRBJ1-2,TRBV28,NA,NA,TGTGCCAGCAGTTTATTGGAGTCGGGTGGCTACACCTTC,CASSLLESGGYTF
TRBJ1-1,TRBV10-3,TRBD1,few,TGTGCCATCTTGGGACAGTCGGACACTGAAGCTTTCTTT,CAILGQSDTEAFF
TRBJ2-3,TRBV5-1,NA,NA,TGCGCCAGCAGCTTGGACCAGGGGGGCGATACGCAGTATTTT,CASSLDQGGDTQYF
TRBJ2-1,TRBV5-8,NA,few,TGTGCCAGCACCCCGTACAATGAGCAGTTCTTC,CASTPYNEQFF
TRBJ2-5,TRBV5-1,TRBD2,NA,TGCGCCAGCAGACTAGCGGGGGGTCAGACCCAGTACTTC,CASRLAGGQTQYF
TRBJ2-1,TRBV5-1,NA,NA,TGCGCCAGCAGCTTGGTCTATGACTCCTACAATGAGCAGTTCTTC,CASSLVYDSYNEQFF
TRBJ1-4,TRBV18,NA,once,TGTGCCAGCTCTCCCCCTGGAGGGAGTGAAAAACTGTTTTTT,CASSPPGGSEKLFF
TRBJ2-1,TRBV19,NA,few,TGTGCCAGTAATCTGGTAACTAGCACCAATGAGCAGTTCTTC,CASNLVTSTNEQFF
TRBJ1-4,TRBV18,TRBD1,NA,TGTGCCAGCTCACCACTACCGGGACAGGGGGCCTCTAATGAAAAACTGTTTTTT,CASSPLPGQGASNEKLFF
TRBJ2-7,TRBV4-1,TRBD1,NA,TGCGCCAGCAGCCACGCCGAGGGACAGGGTGAAACGAACTCCTACGAGCAGTACTTC,CASSHAEGQGETNSYEQYF
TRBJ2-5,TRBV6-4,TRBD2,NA,TGTGCCAGCAGCCCGCTTGGACTAGCGGGACCTCAAGAGACCCAGTACTTC,CASSPLGLAGPQETQYF
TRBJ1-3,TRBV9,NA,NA,TGTGCCAGCAGCATACAGAGCTCTGGAAACACCATATATTTT,CASSIQSSGNTIYF
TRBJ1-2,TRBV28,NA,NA,TGTGCCAGCAGTTTAGCGGCAGTGGCCTATGGCTACACCTTC,CASSLAAVAYGYTF
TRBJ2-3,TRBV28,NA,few,TGTGCCAGCGGGACTAGCACAGATACGCAGTATTTT,CASGTSTDTQYF
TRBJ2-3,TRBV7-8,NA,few,TGTGCCAGCAGTCCGAGAGAAACCACAGATACGCAGTATTTT,CASSPRETTDTQYF
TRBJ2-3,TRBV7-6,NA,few,TGTGCCAGCAGCTTAGGGGGCCCTAGGGCAGATACGCAGTATTTT,CASSLGGPRADTQYF
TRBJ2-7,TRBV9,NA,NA,TGTGCCAGCAGCGCCGACATAATTAACTACGAGCAGTACTTC,CASSADIINYEQYF
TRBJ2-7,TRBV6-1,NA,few,TGTGCCATATATCAGGGGCGCTCCTACGAGCAGTACTTC,CAIYQGRSYEQYF
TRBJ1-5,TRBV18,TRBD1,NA,TGTGCCAGCTCCTCCACAGGGGGTGATCAGCCCCAGCATTTT,CASSSTGGDQPQHF
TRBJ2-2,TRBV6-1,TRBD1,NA,TGTGCCAGCAGGTCGACAGGGGGCGCGACCGGGGAGCTGTTTTTT,CASRSTGGATGELFF
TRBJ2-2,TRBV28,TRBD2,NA,TGTGCCGGCGGGGGGACCACCGGGGAGCTGTTTTTT,CAGGGTTGELFF
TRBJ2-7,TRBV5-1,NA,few,TGCGCCAGCAGCAACCGGGACACCACCTCCTACGAGCAGTACTTC,CASSNRDTTSYEQYF
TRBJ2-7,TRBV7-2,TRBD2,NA,TGTGCCAGCAACCCCACTAGCGACTCCTACGAGCAGTACTTC,CASNPTSDSYEQYF
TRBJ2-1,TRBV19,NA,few,TGTGCCAGTACTGCAGGGGTCTCTGCCTACAATGAGCAGTTCTTC,CASTAGVSAYNEQFF
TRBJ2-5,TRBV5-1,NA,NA,TGCGCCAGCAGCATTAGACTAGTCCAAGAGACCCAGTACTTC,CASSIRLVQETQYF
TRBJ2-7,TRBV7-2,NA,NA,TGTGCCAGCAGCCGAGGTGAGGGAAACTACGAGCAGTACTTC,CASSRGEGNYEQYF
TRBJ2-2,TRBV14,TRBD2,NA,TGTGCCAGCAGCCAAGGGATGGGACTAGCGAAAGGGGAGCTGTTTTTT,CASSQGMGLAKGELFF
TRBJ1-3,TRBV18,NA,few,TGTGCCAGCTCACCAATATCGGGAAACACCATATATTTT,CASSPISGNTIYF
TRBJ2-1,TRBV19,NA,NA,TGTGCCAGTAGTCAACTCTCCGAGGGGGTGGGCTACAATGAGCAGTTCTTC,CASSQLSEGVGYNEQFF
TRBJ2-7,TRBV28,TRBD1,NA,TGTGCCAGCAGTTTGCTAGGACAGGTCTGGCTCGAGCAGTACTTC,CASSLLGQVWLEQYF
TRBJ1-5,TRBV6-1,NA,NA,TGTGCCAGCAGTACTCGACAAAATCAGCCCCAGCATTTT,CASSTRQNQPQHF
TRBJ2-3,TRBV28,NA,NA,TGTGCCAGCAGAACCGGGACATATATCGGAGATACGCAGTATTTT,CASRTGTYIGDTQYF
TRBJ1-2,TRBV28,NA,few,TGTGCCAGCAGTTTGACCCCTGAGCGCGGCTACACCTTC,CASSLTPERGYTF